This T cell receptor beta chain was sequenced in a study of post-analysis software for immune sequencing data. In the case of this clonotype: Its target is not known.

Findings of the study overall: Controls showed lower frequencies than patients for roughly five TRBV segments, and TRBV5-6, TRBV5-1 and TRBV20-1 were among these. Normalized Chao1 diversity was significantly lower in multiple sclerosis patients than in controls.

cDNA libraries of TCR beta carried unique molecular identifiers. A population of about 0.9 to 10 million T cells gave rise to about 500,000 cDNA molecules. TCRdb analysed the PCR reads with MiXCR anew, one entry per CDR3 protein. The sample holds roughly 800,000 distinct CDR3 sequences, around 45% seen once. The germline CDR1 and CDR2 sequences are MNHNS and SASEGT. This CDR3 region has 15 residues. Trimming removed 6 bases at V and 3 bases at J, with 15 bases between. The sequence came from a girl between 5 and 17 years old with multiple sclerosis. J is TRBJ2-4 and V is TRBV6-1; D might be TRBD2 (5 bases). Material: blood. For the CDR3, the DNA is TGTGCCAGCAGGGCGAGAGGGTTGGGCAAAAACATTCAGTACTTC. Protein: CASRARGLGKNIQYF.